This passage covers 4 T cell receptor beta chains from one sample sequenced in a study of tumor and adjacent non-tumor tissue in lung cancer. This sample's RNA came from whole unsorted tissue. Three rounds of nested PCR, following a modified ARM-PCR protocol, produced the TCRbeta library. TCRdb independently ran MiXCR on the multiplex PCR reads; one entry per CDR3 protein. The table shows 65,000 to 80,000 distinct CDR3 sequences, with 73% occurring only once. The specimen was lung tumor tissue. These receptors were collected from a man in his 60s with non-small cell lung cancer.

Only a few counts were recorded for this clonotype. Germline and junction disagree at one end, which may indicate a read error. The rearrangement joins TRBV6-5 to TRBJ1-5; D might be TRBD1 (6 bases). CDR3 length: 14 residues. The germline gives CDR1 MNHEY, CDR2 SVGAGI. The CDR3 is CASSYGQSNRPQHF. The CDR3 nucleotides read TGTGCTAGCAGTTACGGACAGTCCAATCGGCCCCAGCATTTT.

The chain uses TRBV20-1 and TRBJ2-7; possible D gene TRBD2, 6 bases. From germline, CDR1 is DFQATT and CDR2 SNEGSKA (reference sequence). This CDR3 comprises 14 residues. The V end was cut by 5 bases, the J end by 0 bases, with 14 bases between. Written as DNA, the CDR3 is TGCAGTGCTGACCCCGGGACTTGCTCCTACGAGCAGTACTTC. This encodes CSADPGTCSYEQYF.

This clonotype was counted ten times or more. DNA of the CDR3: TGTGCCAGCAGTAAAGGGACAGGGGGAGAGACCCAGTACTTC. Residues: CASSKGTGGETQYF. The chain has TRBV6-2 or TRBV6-3 and TRBJ2-5, with 11 bases identical to TRBD1. Germline V gives CDR1 MNHEY, CDR2 SVGEGT. Germline trimming cut 5 bases from V and 4 bases from J; bases unmatched to any gene: 3. The CDR3 sequence is 14 residues long.

This clonotype was seen a handful of times. The J gene is TRBJ2-2, the V gene TRBV5-6, with a possible D match to TRBD2 (5 bases). Trimming stripped 9 bases from V and 5 bases from J, with 20 bases between. CDR1 SGHDT and CDR2 YYEEEE come from the germline V gene. The CDR3 has 15 amino acids. The CDR3 reads CANISAGSATGELFF. CDR3 in DNA: TGTGCCAACATCTCGGCGGGTAGCGCGACCGGGGAGCTGTTTTTT.